This is a list of T cell receptor beta chains from one sample in a study of glioma-infiltrating T cells after dendritic cell vaccination. Profiled with immunoSEQ multiplex PCR; TCRdb holds only in-frame clones, not every one. This sample has 80,000 to 100,000 clones, with over 60% found just once. Sequences were derived from blood, sampled before dendritic cell vaccination. Source of these receptors: a human donor with glioblastoma. Both conserved end residues are part of each CDR3. A D gene is named only where the DNA matches it firmly. Size is stated for part of the rows, as once, few or many counts, or as a class when the clone is expanded.

j_gene	len	d_gene	v_gene	abundance	CDR3aa	CDR3nt
TRBJ2-3	12	-	TRBV14	-	CASSPSSDTQYF	TGTGCCAGCAGCCCTTCTAGCGATACGCAGTATTTT
TRBJ2-7	12	TRBD2	TRBV19	-	CASSKRESEQYF	TGTGCCAGTAGTAAGCGGGAAAGCGAGCAGTACTTC
TRBJ2-5	14	TRBD2	TRBV28	-	CASSLWKRGETQYF	TGTGCCAGCAGTTTATGGAAGCGGGGAGAGACCCAGTACTTC
TRBJ1-1	16	TRBD1	TRBV9	few	CASSVVADRGYTEAFF	TGTGCCAGCAGCGTGGTCGCGGACAGGGGTTACACTGAAGCTTTCTTT
TRBJ1-6	16	TRBD1	TRBV7-6	-	CASSLAGTGYNSPLHF	TGTGCCAGCAGCTTAGCTGGGACAGGGTACAATTCACCCCTCCACTTT
TRBJ1-5	14	-	TRBV18	few	CASSPFGGNQPQHF	TGTGCCAGCTCACCATTCGGGGGAAATCAGCCCCAGCATTTT
TRBJ1-5	12	-	TRBV19	-	CASSIGGWPQHF	TGTGCCAGTAGTATTGGGGGCTGGCCCCAGCATTTT
TRBJ2-3	17	-	TRBV7-9	-	CASRSPRAGSGADTQYF	TGTGCCAGCAGATCACCACGGGCCGGGAGTGGCGCAGATACGCAGTATTTT
TRBJ2-7	15	-	TRBV21-1	-	CASSKAYRGRYEQYF	TGTGCCAGCAGCAAAGCCTACAGGGGCCGCTACGAGCAGTACTTC
TRBJ1-2	13	-	TRBV10-3	-	CAIGAPQLYGYTF	TGTGCCATCGGGGCCCCCCAATTGTATGGCTACACCTTC
TRBJ2-1	15	TRBD2	TRBV9	-	CASSVGTAGVREQFF	TGTGCCAGCAGCGTAGGGACAGCGGGGGTGAGGGAGCAGTTCTTC
TRBJ1-5	13	-	TRBV19	-	CASTDYSNQPQHF	TGTGCCAGTACAGATTATAGCAATCAGCCCCAGCATTTT
TRBJ2-7	15	TRBD2	TRBV30	-	CAWSVFGGRVHEQYF	TGTGCCTGGAGTGTATTCGGCGGGAGGGTGCACGAGCAGTACTTC
TRBJ2-7	14	-	TRBV6-6	once	CASSRLGLDYEQYF	TGTGCCAGCTCTCGTCTGGGACTCGACTACGAGCAGTACTTC
TRBJ2-7	17	TRBD1	TRBV2	once	CASSPTGTGTGPYEQYF	TGTGCCAGCAGTCCGACCGGGACAGGGACGGGGCCCTACGAGCAGTACTTC
TRBJ1-2	16	-	TRBV19	-	CASSSGTLFSNYGYTF	TGTGCCAGTAGCTCCGGGACTCTGTTTTCTAACTATGGCTACACCTTC
TRBJ1-2	12	-	TRBV7-3	-	CASSLTSGRPVF	TGTGCCAGCAGCTTAACGAGTGGCAGGCCGGTCTTC